This TCR beta chain is drawn from a study of human T cells and chemical hapten exposure. Across the whole study: Diagnoses of alopecia areata, totalis or universalis occurred in mostly female patients. Study-level points and caveats: Compared to controls, expanded TCRs made significantly more large clusters of similar CDR3s. The number of TCRs above 1 in 1000 frequency did not change after DPC sensitization.

In its sample, this clonotype was seen many times. Antigen: not known. TCRdb re-derived calls from the RACE reads in MiXCR, one entry per CDR3 protein. The sample consists of tens of thousands of distinct CDR3 sequences, around 11% of them appearing once. As for time point: patch test 1, 2 weeks after DPC sensitization. The treatment: therapeutic diphenylcyclopropenone sensitization with weekly scalp DPC. V was shortened by 4 bases and J by 0 bases, with 10 bases between the two germline ends. CDR3 length: 14 residues. CDR1 is LGHDT, CDR2 YNNKEL, per germline (reference sequence). The sequences come from whole blood, collected in connection with sensitization to the hapten diphenylcyclopropenone (DPC). This clonotype was obtained from a woman aged 45-65 years with alopecia areata. Some clones in this sample may be carry-over from other donors' samples. This chain links TRBV3-1 with TRBJ2-7; D may be TRBD1 (5 bases). CDR3 nucleotide sequence: TGTGCCAGCAGCCTGACAGCGAGCTCCTACGAGCAGTACTTC. Amino acids: CASSLTASSYEQYF.